This is a list of T cell receptor beta chains from one sample in a study of blood T cell repertoires in COVID-19. Sequencing was performed with immunoSEQ multiplex PCR; in TCRdb, only in-frame clones are kept and a portion is missing. In the table there are a few hundred thousand clones, roughly 88% of which are singletons. Sequencing was done on a sample of peripheral blood. The receptors were gathered from a woman younger than 45 with acute or convalescent COVID-19. CDR3s include the opening cysteine and the closing phenylalanine or tryptophan. Fields, in order: clone size, V gene, J gene, D gene, CDR3 DNA, CDR3 protein. A D gene is named only where the DNA matches it firmly. Clone size is stated in some rows and not others, as once, few, many or a class when expanded.

size: -; V: TRBV7-2; J: TRBJ2-5; D: TRBD2; DNA: TGTGCCAGCAGCCAGAGGGGGGGACTAGCGGGAGGGGAGACCCAGTACTTC; CDR3: CASSQRGGLAGGETQYF
size: -; V: TRBV7-8; J: TRBJ1-2; D: -; DNA: TGTGCCAGCAGCTTAGGTCGGGGGGCGGAAGGCTACACCTTC; CDR3: CASSLGRGAEGYTF
size: -; V: TRBV11-2; J: TRBJ2-5; D: -; DNA: TGTGCCAGCAGCTATACCCCTGGCAGCCAAGAGACCCAGTACTTC; CDR3: CASSYTPGSQETQYF
size: -; V: TRBV7-2; J: TRBJ1-2; D: TRBD1; DNA: TGTGCCAGCAGCTTAGGAAGAGGGACAGCGATGTATGGCTACACCTTC; CDR3: CASSLGRGTAMYGYTF
size: -; V: TRBV6-2/TRBV6-3; J: TRBJ2-1; D: -; DNA: TGTGCCAGCAGTTACTCGTACTTCGGTGAGCAGTTCTTC; CDR3: CASSYSYFGEQFF
size: -; V: TRBV20-1; J: TRBJ2-1; D: -; DNA: TGCAGTGCTAGTGAACAATTCTCCAATGAGCAGTTCTTC; CDR3: CSASEQFSNEQFF
size: -; V: TRBV6-2/TRBV6-3; J: TRBJ2-5; D: -; DNA: TGTGCCAGCAGTTACGGAACCCGTGGGGGGCAAGAGACCCAGTACTTC; CDR3: CASSYGTRGGQETQYF
size: -; V: TRBV7-6; J: TRBJ1-2; D: TRBD1; DNA: TGTGCCAGCAGCTTAGGTGAGACAGGGTTCTATGGCTACACCTTC; CDR3: CASSLGETGFYGYTF
size: -; V: TRBV19; J: TRBJ2-3; D: -; DNA: TGTGCCAGTACTTCAGCCAGCGCTACAGATACGCAGTATTTT; CDR3: CASTSASATDTQYF
size: -; V: TRBV6-6; J: TRBJ1-1; D: -; DNA: TGTGCCAGCAGCCCCTGGGGGGGGACTGAAGCTTTCTTT; CDR3: CASSPWGGTEAFF
size: -; V: TRBV6-1; J: TRBJ1-4; D: -; DNA: TGTGCCAGCAGTGATCCATCAACTAATGAAAAACTGTTTTTT; CDR3: CASSDPSTNEKLFF
size: once; V: TRBV7-2; J: TRBJ1-5; D: TRBD1; DNA: TGTGCCAGCAGCCCAGGGGGCAGGCATCAGCCCCAGCATTTT; CDR3: CASSPGGRHQPQHF
size: -; V: TRBV29-1; J: TRBJ2-5; D: -; DNA: TGCAGCGCCGGGAAGGGTGACCAAGAGACCCAGTACTTC; CDR3: CSAGKGDQETQYF
size: -; V: TRBV9; J: TRBJ2-7; D: TRBD1; DNA: TGTGCCAGCAGCCGGGCGTGGGGACAGTCCGAGCAGTACTTC; CDR3: CASSRAWGQSEQYF
size: -; V: TRBV7-6; J: TRBJ2-3; D: TRBD2; DNA: TGTGCCAGCAGCTTGACTAGCGGGGGGGGGAATACGCAGTATTTT; CDR3: CASSLTSGGGNTQYF
size: -; V: TRBV6-2/TRBV6-3; J: TRBJ1-6; D: TRBD1; DNA: TGTGCCAGCAGTAGACAGGGGGCAAGAAATTCACCCCTCCACTTT; CDR3: CASSRQGARNSPLHF
size: -; V: TRBV9; J: TRBJ2-5; D: TRBD2; DNA: TGTGCCAGCAGCTATCCGCCGGGGACTAGCGGAGGTCAGGAGACCCAGTACTTC; CDR3: CASSYPPGTSGGQETQYF
size: -; V: TRBV19; J: TRBJ1-4; D: TRBD1; DNA: TGTGCCAGTACCCACAGGGGGAACGGCGAAAAACTGTTTTTT; CDR3: CASTHRGNGEKLFF
size: few; V: TRBV6-5; J: TRBJ1-4; D: -; DNA: TGTGCCAGCAGACGGGCGGGACTACTCGGAGAAAAACTGTTTTTT; CDR3: CASRRAGLLGEKLFF
size: -; V: TRBV5-3; J: TRBJ1-5; D: TRBD1; DNA: TGTGCCAGAAGCGATGGACAGGGGGTGTCTCAGCCCCAGCATTTT; CDR3: CARSDGQGVSQPQHF
size: once; V: TRBV11-2; J: TRBJ1-3; D: TRBD1; DNA: TGTGCCAGCAGCCAGCTTTCTCGGACAGGCAGCTCTGGAAACACCATATATTTT; CDR3: CASSQLSRTGSSGNTIYF
size: once; V: TRBV5-1; J: TRBJ2-7; D: -; DNA: TGCGCCAGCAGCTTAGCTAGTGAAGCTAGCTCCTACGAGCAGTACTTC; CDR3: CASSLASEASSYEQYF
size: -; V: TRBV6-1; J: TRBJ1-5; D: -; DNA: TGTGCCAGCAGTGAAGTGGAGAGCGTGAAACAGCCCCAGCATTTT; CDR3: CASSEVESVKQPQHF
size: -; V: TRBV5-1; J: TRBJ1-4; D: -; DNA: TGCGCCAGCAGGTCGACAGATTATACTAATGAAAAACTGTTTTTT; CDR3: CASRSTDYTNEKLFF
size: -; V: TRBV5-1; J: TRBJ2-1; D: -; DNA: TGCGCCAGCAGGGCCGGGTTCGGCAATGAGCAGTTCTTC; CDR3: CASRAGFGNEQFF
size: -; V: TRBV7-8; J: TRBJ2-5; D: -; DNA: TGTGCCAGCAGCGAGGTAGCTAGGTACCAAGAGACCCAGTACTTC; CDR3: CASSEVARYQETQYF
size: -; V: TRBV15; J: TRBJ2-2; D: -; DNA: TGTGCCACCAGCAGAGAGGACACTAACACCGGGGAGCTGTTTTTT; CDR3: CATSREDTNTGELFF
size: -; V: TRBV19; J: TRBJ2-7; D: TRBD2; DNA: TGTGCCAGTAGTATATTACTAGCGGGGTCTCCCTCCTACGAGCAGTACTTC; CDR3: CASSILLAGSPSYEQYF
size: -; V: TRBV2; J: TRBJ2-7; D: -; DNA: TGTGCCACCGCCAGGGGGGCTTCCTACGAGCAGTACTTC; CDR3: CATARGASYEQYF